These 10 T cell receptor beta chains came from one sample sequenced in a study of T cell repertoires in cytomegalovirus infection. TCRdb reprocessed the reads via MiXCR and lists one record per CDR3 protein. Of approximately 250,000 distinct CDR3 sequences in the sample, approximately 13% were seen once. The sample comprised PBMCs. The receptors here all came from a human donor in good health (CMV status not recorded). Some clones in this sample may be carry-over from other donors' samples.

This clonotype has a handful of counts. The chain is built from TRBV6-2 or TRBV6-3 and TRBJ1-1; TRBD1 is a possible D gene (5 bases). Trimming left V 8 bases short and J 5 bases short, with 27 bases between. The CDR3 extends over 17 amino acids. Germline V gene sequence: CDR1 MNHEY, CDR2 SVGEGT. CDR3 residues: CASCPGFRGKLQTEAFF. In DNA, the CDR3 is TGTGCCAGCTGTCCAGGGTTTAGGGGCAAGTTGCAAACTGAAGCTTTCTTT.

In its sample, this clonotype was seen many times. V gene TRBV7-2 combines with J gene TRBJ2-2, with D perhaps matching TRBD1 (6 bases). Trimming shortened V by 5 bases and J by 0 bases, and 13 bases separated the two germline ends. The CDR3 sequence is 16 residues long. Looked up from germline, CDR1 is SGHTA and CDR2 is FQGNSA. CDR3 bases: TGTGCCAGCAGCCCGTACAGGGACCCGAACACCGGGGAGCTGTTTTTT. It codes for CASSPYRDPNTGELFF.

This clonotype has a count of ten or more. The chain is built from TRBV12-3 or TRBV12-4 and TRBJ2-7; D unresolved. Deletions cut 6 bases from V and 2 bases from J, with 14 bases between. This CDR3 contains 14 residues. In DNA form, the CDR3 reads TGTGCCAGCAGGTTTGCAAGGGCGCCCTACGAGCAGTACTTC. Translation: CASRFARAPYEQYF.

This clonotype was recorded only once. The rearrangement joins TRBV14 to TRBJ2-7; D is perhaps TRBD1 (6 bases). Germline CDR1 and CDR2: SGHDN and FVKESK. This CDR3 region has 13 residues. The V end was cut by 1 base, the J end by 6 bases, with 10 bases between. For the CDR3, the DNA is TGTGCCAGCAGCCAAGCCCAGGGGAGCGAGCAGTACTTC. Translated: CASSQAQGSEQYF.

For this clonotype: At one of its ends the junction is not consistent with the germline gene, which may arise from a read error. CDR3 coding DNA: TGTGCCAGCAGCTCTAGAGGGGGCTCTGGGGCCAACGTCCTGTCTTTC. Its translation is CASSSRGGSGANVLSF. This chain joins TRBV7-2 and TRBJ2-6; 7 nucleotides match TRBD1. The germline gives CDR1 SGHTA, CDR2 FQGNSA. This CDR3 has 16 residues.

The table lists this clonotype with many counts. V usage is TRBV28 and J usage is TRBJ2-4; D is perhaps TRBD2 (6 bases). The CDR3 runs 14 residues. Trimming removed 4 bases at V and 4 bases at J, with 11 bases between. Germline V lookup: CDR1 MDHEN, CDR2 SYDVKM. The CDR3 nucleotides read TGTGCCAGCAGTTCTAGCGACCGAAAAAACATTCAGTACTTC. It specifies CASSSSDRKNIQYF.

This clonotype has at least ten counts. The chain links TRBV6-2 or TRBV6-3 to TRBJ2-1, with D maybe TRBD2 (5 bases). V was trimmed by 4 bases and J by 1 base, leaving 14 bases between them. The germline gives CDR1 MNHEY, CDR2 SVGEGT. The CDR3 spans 16 residues. The CDR3 loop reads CASSSSRGVSYNEQFF. As DNA, the CDR3 is TGTGCCAGCAGTTCCTCCCGGGGAGTTTCCTACAATGAGCAGTTCTTC.

This clonotype has only a few counts. The chain employs TRBV3-1 and TRBJ2-7; D unresolved. CDR3 length: 13 residues. V lost 3 bases, J lost 13 bases, and 19 bases lay in between. Germline CDR1 reads LGHDT; CDR2 reads YNNKEL (reference sequence). CDR3 DNA: TGTGCCAGCAGCCAGCCCCCCGAAAGGAGCCCATACTTC. Translated: CASSQPPERSPYF.

The genes are TRBV19 and TRBJ2-3; no clear D. V lost 1 base and J lost 6, with 8 bases in between. The CDR3 spans 13 residues. The germline CDR1 and CDR2 sequences are LNHDA and SQIVND (reference sequence). This chain's CDR3 is CASSIGVVDTQYF. CDR3 DNA: TGTGCCAGTAGTATAGGGGTCGTGGATACGCAGTATTTT.

This chain links TRBV6-5 with TRBJ2-7; possibly TRBD1 for D (5 bases). The CDR3 totals 14 residues. With 2 bases removed from V and 6 bases from J, the gap between germline ends came to 14 bases. Germline CDR1 is MNHEY and CDR2 is SVGAGI. The CDR3: CASSYQGPIGEQYF. The CDR3 DNA reads TGTGCCAGCAGTTACCAGGGCCCGATCGGCGAGCAGTACTTC.